A selection of T cell receptor beta chains follows, all from one sample in a study of blood T cell repertoires in COVID-19. Assay used: immunoSEQ multiplex PCR; TCRdb lists only in-frame clones, some missing. Counted here are about 130,000 clones, 78% occurring once; the ten biggest clones make up about a tenth. The source material was peripheral blood. The receptors originated from a man aged 55 to 70 who had recovered from COVID-19. Both conserved end residues are part of each CDR3. D genes are given only for firm matches. Rows give clone size only sometimes, using once, few, many, or a class for an expanded clone.

TRBJ1-1	TRBV30	-	-	TGTGCCTGGAGTCCCTTAGGGGGAGGGACTGAAGCTTTCTTT	CAWSPLGGGTEAFF
TRBJ1-3	TRBV19	-	-	TGTGCCAGTACCCCAAGAACAGGCGACCGGAGAAACACCATATATTTT	CASTPRTGDRRNTIYF
TRBJ1-2	TRBV6-5	TRBD1	few	TGTGCCACTGGACAGGGGTTAATTGTGATGCATGGCTACACCTTC	CATGQGLIVMHGYTF
TRBJ2-5	TRBV9	-	few	TGTGCCAGCAGCGTATGGCCCGAGGCGGGAGAGACCCAGTACTTC	CASSVWPEAGETQYF
TRBJ2-1	TRBV4-2	-	-	TGTGCCAGCAGCCAAGACCTAGCGCTGAAACCGTTCTTC	CASSQDLALKPFF
TRBJ2-2	TRBV7-3	-	-	TGTGCCAGCAGCTTAAATTACCTGGCGGCCAACACCGGGGAGCTGTTTTTT	CASSLNYLAANTGELFF
TRBJ1-5	TRBV7-2	-	-	TGTGCCAGCAGCTTAGAACCAGGGGGCAATCAGCCCCAGCATTTT	CASSLEPGGNQPQHF
TRBJ2-1	TRBV27	-	-	TGTGCCAGCAGTTTGACTAGTTTCTCCTACAATGAGCAGTTCTTC	CASSLTSFSYNEQFF
TRBJ1-5	TRBV6-2/TRBV6-3	TRBD1	-	TGTGCCAGCAGTGCCGGACAGGCAGTAGACAATCAGCCCCAGCATTTT	CASSAGQAVDNQPQHF
TRBJ1-4	TRBV7-9	TRBD1	-	TGTGCCAGCAGCTCACGACAGGGCTCTAATGAAAAACTGTTTTTT	CASSSRQGSNEKLFF
TRBJ2-1	TRBV11-3	-	-	TGTGCCAGCAGCTTAGGCCAGCCGGGGGACAATGAGCAGTTCTTC	CASSLGQPGDNEQFF
TRBJ2-5	TRBV2	-	-	TGTGCCAGCAGTGTTGCCGAGCTCGCGACCCAGTACTTC	CASSVAELATQYF
TRBJ2-5	TRBV7-2	-	-	TGTGCCAGCAGCAGAGTAGTCGGGCAAGAGACCCAGTACTTC	CASSRVVGQETQYF
TRBJ2-3	TRBV5-1	-	once	TGCGCCAGCAGCGGAGGGACGGTTAGCACAGATACGCAGTATTTT	CASSGGTVSTDTQYF
TRBJ2-1	TRBV30	-	once	TGTGCCTGGACCAGCCGCCGAGGGTTCCACAATGAGCAGTTCTTC	CAWTSRRGFHNEQFF
TRBJ2-2	TRBV6-5	-	-	TGTGCCAGCAGTTACTCTGCCAGAAGGGGGAAGGAGCTGTTTTTT	CASSYSARRGKELFF
TRBJ1-1	TRBV19	TRBD1	once	TGTGCCAGTAGCCTGACAGGGGCGAACACTGAAGCTTTCTTT	CASSLTGANTEAFF
TRBJ1-2	TRBV28	TRBD1	-	TGTGCCAGCAGCCCCGACAGGGGGCAGTACTATGGCTACACCTTC	CASSPDRGQYYGYTF
TRBJ1-2	TRBV10-3	-	-	TGTGCCATCAGTGAGTCTACGCAGGGTCTCTATGGCTACACCTTC	CAISESTQGLYGYTF
TRBJ2-7	TRBV19	-	-	TGTGCCAGTAGCGGTGCGGCCCGAGGCGAGCAGTACTTC	CASSGAARGEQYF
TRBJ2-3	TRBV7-9	TRBD2	-	TGTGCCAGCAGCCTCCTCGGGGCGGGAGGGCAATCTAGCACAGATACGCAGTATTTT	CASSLLGAGGQSSTDTQYF
TRBJ2-2	TRBV19	-	-	TGTGCCAGCAAAGGAGGGCCGAACACCGGGGAGCTGTTTTTT	CASKGGPNTGELFF
TRBJ2-5	TRBV28	TRBD1	-	TGTGCCAGCAGTTTATACAGGGGGACCCAGTACTTC	CASSLYRGTQYF
TRBJ1-2	TRBV7-3	-	-	TGTGCCAGCAGCTTGGGAGGTGCGAACTATGGCTACACCTTC	CASSLGGANYGYTF
TRBJ2-3	TRBV7-3	-	-	TGTGCCAGCAGCTTAGGAGGGCCGACAGATACGCAGTATTTT	CASSLGGPTDTQYF
TRBJ2-2	TRBV11-2	TRBD2	-	TGTGCCAGCAGCCAAGCGGGAGCGGGCACCGGGGAGCTGTTTTTT	CASSQAGAGTGELFF
TRBJ2-3	TRBV29-1	TRBD2	-	TGCAGCGTGCCCGGGACTAGCGGGGTGGGCACAGATACGCAGTATTTT	CSVPGTSGVGTDTQYF
TRBJ2-5	TRBV3-1/TRBV3-2	-	-	TGTGCCAGCAGCCAAGATCGAGGAGGGGGGGCCTTAGAGACCCAGTACTTC	CASSQDRGGGALETQYF
TRBJ1-1	TRBV7-3	-	-	TGTGCCAGCAGCTTAGAGTCAAGCACTGAAGCTTTCTTT	CASSLESSTEAFF
TRBJ2-3	TRBV11-3	TRBD2	-	TGTGCCAGCAGTTTACTAGCGGGAGCCACAGATACGCAGTATTTT	CASSLLAGATDTQYF
TRBJ1-2	TRBV28	-	few	TGTGCCAGCACGGACACTACTAACTATGGCTACACCTTC	CASTDTTNYGYTF
TRBJ2-1	TRBV5-1	TRBD2	once	TGCGCCAGCAGCTTTAGCGGGGGGCCCCCCTACAATGAGCAGTTCTTC	CASSFSGGPPYNEQFF
TRBJ2-3	TRBV6-5	TRBD1	few	TGTGCCAGCAGTAGGGGACAGGGGGACACAGATACGCAGTATTTT	CASSRGQGDTDTQYF
TRBJ2-3	TRBV5-4	TRBD2	-	TGTGCCAGCAGCTTGGGACTAGCGGGGGGGGTAAGCACAGATACGCAGTATTTT	CASSLGLAGGVSTDTQYF
TRBJ2-3	TRBV5-1	-	-	TGCGCCAGCAGCTTGGTGGGGACTAGCACAGATACGCAGTATTTT	CASSLVGTSTDTQYF
TRBJ1-5	TRBV19	-	-	TGTGCCAGTCGGTTTCATAGCAATCAGCCCCAGCATTTT	CASRFHSNQPQHF
TRBJ2-7	TRBV6-2/TRBV6-3	TRBD2	-	TGTGCCAGCAGTTACGTGGGACTAGCGGGGGCCCTATCCTACGAGCAGTACTTC	CASSYVGLAGALSYEQYF
TRBJ1-5	TRBV28	TRBD1	-	TGTGCCAGCAGCCCTGGACAGGGAAGTCAGCCCCAGCATTTT	CASSPGQGSQPQHF
TRBJ2-5	TRBV10-2	TRBD2	-	TGCGCCAGCAGTCCCCGGCGGGAGCAAGAGACCCAGTACTTC	CASSPRREQETQYF
TRBJ2-1	TRBV7-3	TRBD2	-	TGTGCCAGCAGCTTATCCCCTAGCGGTGAGCAGTTCTTC	CASSLSPSGEQFF
TRBJ1-1	TRBV27	-	-	TGTGCCAGCAGTTTATCGATGCGGAGTGAAGCTTTCTTT	CASSLSMRSEAFF
TRBJ2-1	TRBV6-1	TRBD2	-	TGTGCCAGCAGTGAGGGAGGGAGCTCCTACAATGAGCAGTTCTTC	CASSEGGSSYNEQFF
TRBJ2-5	TRBV30	-	few	TGTGCCTGGAGTCCAACGTTGTTCGGGGTGCAAGAGACCCAGTACTTC	CAWSPTLFGVQETQYF
TRBJ2-3	TRBV6-1	TRBD2	-	TGTGCCAGCAGTGGACTAGCGGACAGCACAGATACGCAGTATTTT	CASSGLADSTDTQYF
TRBJ2-2	TRBV4-3	TRBD2	-	TGCGCCAGCAGCCAAGATCGGCCCCTGCCTAGCGGGCAGGGCGGGGAGCTGTTTTTT	CASSQDRPLPSGQGGELFF
TRBJ1-5	TRBV28	TRBD1	once	TGTGCCAGCAGTCTACCGGGACAGGGGCCCGGGAGCAATCAGCCCCAGCATTTT	CASSLPGQGPGSNQPQHF
TRBJ2-5	TRBV14	-	-	TGTGCCAGCAGCCAAGACTTCCAGGTTCAAGAGACCCAGTACTTC	CASSQDFQVQETQYF
TRBJ2-3	TRBV15	-	-	TGTGCCACCAGCAGAGATGACGGGGAGGCAGATACGCAGTATTTT	CATSRDDGEADTQYF
TRBJ1-1	TRBV5-1	-	-	TGCGCCAGCAGCTTGGAGGGACAAAAGAACACTGAAGCTTTCTTT	CASSLEGQKNTEAFF
TRBJ1-5	TRBV27	-	-	TGTGCCAGCAGTTTAAGCCAGGGGAATCAGCCCCAGCATTTT	CASSLSQGNQPQHF
TRBJ1-4	TRBV30	-	-	TGTGCCGTACACCTCCTTGAAAAACTGTTTTTT	CAVHLLEKLFF
TRBJ2-6	TRBV18	TRBD2	-	TGTGCCAGCTCACCGACTAGCGGGAACTCTGGGGCCAACGTCCTGACTTTC	CASSPTSGNSGANVLTF
TRBJ2-1	TRBV27	-	once	TGTGCCAGCAGTTTCGGCGGGGGGACAGGGCTAAATGAGCAGTTCTTC	CASSFGGGTGLNEQFF
TRBJ2-2	TRBV5-1	TRBD1	-	TGCGCCAGCAGCTGGAAGACAGGGGGTGAAACCGGGGAGCTGTTTTTT	CASSWKTGGETGELFF
TRBJ1-1	TRBV5-4	-	-	TGTGCCAGCAGCTTTGCACAGGGGAACACTGAAGCTTTCTTT	CASSFAQGNTEAFF
TRBJ2-1	TRBV2	TRBD2	-	TGTGCCAGCAGGCCCGGGACTAGCGGGAGTTACAATGAGCAGTTCTTC	CASRPGTSGSYNEQFF
TRBJ1-4	TRBV3-1/TRBV3-2	TRBD1	-	TGTGCCAGCAGCCAAGCGGACAGGGAGAATGAAAAACTGTTTTTT	CASSQADRENEKLFF
TRBJ2-2	TRBV24-1	-	-	TGTGCCACCAGTGAGGACAGTTCGAACACCGGGGAGCTGTTTTTT	CATSEDSSNTGELFF
TRBJ2-1	TRBV25-1	-	-	TGTGCCAGCCCGGAGGGGCTACGGGCTTACAATGAGCAGTTCTTC	CASPEGLRAYNEQFF
TRBJ2-5	TRBV28	TRBD1	-	TGTGCCAGCAGTTCCGGGACAGGGTTTCAAGAGACCCAGTACTTC	CASSSGTGFQETQYF